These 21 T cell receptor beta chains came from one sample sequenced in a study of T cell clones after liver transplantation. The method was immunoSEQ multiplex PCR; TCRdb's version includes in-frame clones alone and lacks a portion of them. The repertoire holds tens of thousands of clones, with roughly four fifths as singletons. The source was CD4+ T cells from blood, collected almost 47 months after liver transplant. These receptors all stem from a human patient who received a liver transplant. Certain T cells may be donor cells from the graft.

The CDR3 spells CASSLSGREGNEQFF. CDR3 coding DNA: TGTGCCAGCAGCCTTAGCGGGAGGGAGGGCAATGAGCAGTTCTTC. This chain uses TRBV11-2 with TRBJ2-1; 11 nucleotides align to TRBD2. V lost 5 bases to trimming and J lost 6 bases; unmatched junction nucleotides: 6. The germline V gene has CDR1 SGHAT and CDR2 FQNNGV. The CDR3 is 15 amino acids.

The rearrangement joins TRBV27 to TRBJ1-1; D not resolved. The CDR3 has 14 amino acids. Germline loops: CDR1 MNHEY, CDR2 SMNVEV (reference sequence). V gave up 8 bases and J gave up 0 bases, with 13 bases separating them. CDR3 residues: CASAFGPLNTEAFF. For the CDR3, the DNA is TGTGCCAGCGCCTTCGGACCCCTGAACACTGAAGCTTTCTTT.

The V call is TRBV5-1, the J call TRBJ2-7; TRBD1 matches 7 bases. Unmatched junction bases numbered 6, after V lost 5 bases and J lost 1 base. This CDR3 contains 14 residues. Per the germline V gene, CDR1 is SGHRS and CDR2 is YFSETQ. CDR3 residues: CASRDPGQSYEQYF. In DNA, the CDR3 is TGCGCCAGCAGGGACCCGGGACAGTCCTACGAGCAGTACTTC.

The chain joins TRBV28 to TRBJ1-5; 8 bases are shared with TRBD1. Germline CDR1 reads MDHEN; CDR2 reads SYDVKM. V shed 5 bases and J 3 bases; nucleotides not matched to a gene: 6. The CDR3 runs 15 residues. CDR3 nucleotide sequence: TGTGCCAGCAGTCTCAGGGGGCCCGTCAATCAGCCCCAGCATTTT. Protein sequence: CASSLRGPVNQPQHF.

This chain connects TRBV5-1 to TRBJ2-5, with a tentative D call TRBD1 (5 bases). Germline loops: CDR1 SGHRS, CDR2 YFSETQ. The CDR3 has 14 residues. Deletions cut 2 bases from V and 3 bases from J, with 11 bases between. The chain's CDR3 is CASSLRTTKETQYF. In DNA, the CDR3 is TGCGCCAGCAGCTTAAGGACAACGAAAGAGACCCAGTACTTC.

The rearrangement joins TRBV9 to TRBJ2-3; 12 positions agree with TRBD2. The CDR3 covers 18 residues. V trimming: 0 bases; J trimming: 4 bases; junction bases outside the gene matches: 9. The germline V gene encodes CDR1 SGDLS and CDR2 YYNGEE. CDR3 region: CASSVVPSGRAGADTQYF. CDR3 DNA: TGTGCCAGCAGCGTAGTGCCTAGCGGGAGGGCCGGGGCAGATACGCAGTATTTT. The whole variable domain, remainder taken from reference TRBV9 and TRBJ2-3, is DSGVTQTPKHLITATGQRVTLRCSPRSGDLSVYWYQQSLDQGLQFLIQYYNGEERAKGNILERFSAQQFPDLHSELNLSSLELGDSALYFCASSVVPSGRAGADTQYFGPGTRLTVL.

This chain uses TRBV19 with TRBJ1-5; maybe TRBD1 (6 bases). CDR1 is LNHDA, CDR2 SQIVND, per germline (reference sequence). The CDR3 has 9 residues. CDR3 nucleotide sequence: TGTCCTCAGGGGCAGCCCCAGCATTTT. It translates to CPQGQPQHF. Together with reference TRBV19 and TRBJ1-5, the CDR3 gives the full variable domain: DGGITQSPKYLFRKEGQNVTLSCEQNLNHDAMYWYRQDPGQGLRLIYYSQIVNDFQKGDIAEGYSVSREKKESFPLTVTSAQKNPTAFYLCPQGQPQHFGDGTRLSIL.

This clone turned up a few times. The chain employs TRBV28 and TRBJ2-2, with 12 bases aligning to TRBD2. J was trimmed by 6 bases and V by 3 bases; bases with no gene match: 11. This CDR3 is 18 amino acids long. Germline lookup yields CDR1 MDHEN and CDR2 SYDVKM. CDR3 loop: CASSFFPSGRAIAGELFF. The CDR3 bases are TGTGCCAGCAGTTTTTTTCCTAGCGGGAGGGCCATCGCCGGGGAGCTGTTTTTT.

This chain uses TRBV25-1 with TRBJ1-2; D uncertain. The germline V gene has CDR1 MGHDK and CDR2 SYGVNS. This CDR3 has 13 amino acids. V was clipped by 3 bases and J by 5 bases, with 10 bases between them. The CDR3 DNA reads TGTGCCAGCAGTGATCTGGCAGTTTATGGCTACACCTTC. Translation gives CASSDLAVYGYTF.

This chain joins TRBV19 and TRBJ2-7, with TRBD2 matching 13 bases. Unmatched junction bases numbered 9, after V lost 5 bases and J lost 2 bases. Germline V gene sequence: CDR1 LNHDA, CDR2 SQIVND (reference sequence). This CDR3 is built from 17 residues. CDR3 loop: CASSRWTSGSIAYEQYF. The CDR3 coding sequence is TGTGCCAGTAGTCGGTGGACTAGCGGGAGTATCGCCTACGAGCAGTACTTC.

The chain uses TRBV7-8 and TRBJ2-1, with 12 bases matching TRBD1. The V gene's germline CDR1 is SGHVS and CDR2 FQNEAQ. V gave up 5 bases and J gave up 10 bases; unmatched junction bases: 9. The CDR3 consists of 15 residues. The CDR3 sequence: CASSLGGTGGGEQFF. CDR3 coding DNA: TGTGCCAGCAGCCTAGGGGGGACAGGGGGCGGGGAGCAGTTCTTC.

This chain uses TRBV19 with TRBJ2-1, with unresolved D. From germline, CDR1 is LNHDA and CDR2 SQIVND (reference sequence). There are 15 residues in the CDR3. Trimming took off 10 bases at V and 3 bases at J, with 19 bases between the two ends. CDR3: CATSDQKRSYNEQFF. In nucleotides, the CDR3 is TGTGCCACCTCCGACCAGAAGAGAAGCTACAATGAGCAGTTCTTC.

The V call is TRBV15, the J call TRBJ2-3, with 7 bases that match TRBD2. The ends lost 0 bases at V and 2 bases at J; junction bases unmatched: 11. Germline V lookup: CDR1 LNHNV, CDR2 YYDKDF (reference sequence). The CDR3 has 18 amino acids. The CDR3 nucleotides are TGTGCCACCAGCAGAGAAGGGATAGCGGGCTTCACCACAGATACGCAGTATTTT. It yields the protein CATSREGIAGFTTDTQYF.

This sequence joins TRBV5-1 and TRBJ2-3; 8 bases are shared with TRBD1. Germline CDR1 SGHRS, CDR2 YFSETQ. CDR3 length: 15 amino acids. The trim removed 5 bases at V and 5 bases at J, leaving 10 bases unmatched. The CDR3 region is CASSPGGANIDTQYF. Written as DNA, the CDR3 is TGCGCCAGCAGTCCAGGGGGCGCAAATATAGATACGCAGTATTTT.

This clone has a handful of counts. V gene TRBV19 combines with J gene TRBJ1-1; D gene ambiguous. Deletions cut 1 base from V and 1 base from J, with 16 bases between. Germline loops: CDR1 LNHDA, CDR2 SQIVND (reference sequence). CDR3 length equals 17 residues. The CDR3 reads CASSIGHSPDWNTEAFF. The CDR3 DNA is TGTGCCAGTAGTATAGGGCACAGCCCGGATTGGAACACTGAAGCTTTCTTT.

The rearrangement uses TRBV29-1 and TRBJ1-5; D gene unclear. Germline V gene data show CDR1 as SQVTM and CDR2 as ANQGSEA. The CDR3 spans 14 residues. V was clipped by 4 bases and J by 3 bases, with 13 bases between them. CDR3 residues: CSVGAGSINQPQHF. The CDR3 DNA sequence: TGCAGCGTTGGGGCAGGTAGCATCAATCAGCCCCAGCATTTT.

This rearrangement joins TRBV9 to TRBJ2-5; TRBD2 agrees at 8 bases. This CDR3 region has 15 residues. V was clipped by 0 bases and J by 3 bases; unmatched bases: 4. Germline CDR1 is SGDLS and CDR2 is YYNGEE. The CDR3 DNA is TGTGCCAGCAGCGTAGACCCAGCGGGAGAAGAGACCCAGTACTTC. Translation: CASSVDPAGEETQYF.

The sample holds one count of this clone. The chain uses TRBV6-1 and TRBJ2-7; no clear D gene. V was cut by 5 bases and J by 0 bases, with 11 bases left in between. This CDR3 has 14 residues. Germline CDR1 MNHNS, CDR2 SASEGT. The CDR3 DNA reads TGTGCCAGCAGTTCCGGAACTTACTCCTACGAGCAGTACTTC. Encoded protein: CASSSGTYSYEQYF.

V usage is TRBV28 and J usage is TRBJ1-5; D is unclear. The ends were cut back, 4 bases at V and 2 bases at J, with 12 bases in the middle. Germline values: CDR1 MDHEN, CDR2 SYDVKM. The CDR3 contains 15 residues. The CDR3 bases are TGTGCCAGCAGTTCCCCGTCTGTGGGCAATCAGCCCCAGCATTTT. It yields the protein CASSSPSVGNQPQHF.

The CDR3 spells CASSSAGTSGNNEQFF. The CDR3 DNA reads TGTGCCAGCAGCTCCGCCGGGACTAGCGGAAACAATGAGCAGTTCTTC. This chain joins TRBV11-3 and TRBJ2-1; 11 bases map to TRBD2. The CDR3 runs to 16 residues. V dropped 4 bases and J dropped 5; count of bases not matched to a gene: 7. Germline V gives CDR1 SGHNT, CDR2 YENEEA.

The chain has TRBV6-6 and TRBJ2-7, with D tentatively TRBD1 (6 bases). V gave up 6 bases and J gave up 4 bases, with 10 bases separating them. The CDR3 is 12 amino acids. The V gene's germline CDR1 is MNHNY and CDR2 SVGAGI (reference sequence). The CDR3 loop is CASSFTGYEQYF. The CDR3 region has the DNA TGTGCCAGCAGCTTCACAGGGTACGAGCAGTACTTC.